The T cell receptor beta chain described here comes from a study of blood T cell repertoires in COVID-19. Background on the study: COVID-19 samples, acute and convalescent, were from the United States, Italy and Spain. Sources were T cells, B-cell-depleted T cells, or PBMCs; the material itself was cDNA or gDNA.

The V end lost 4 bases, the J end lost 3 bases, and 10 bases lay between the germline ends. The CDR3 has 13 amino acids. Germline V gives CDR1 ENHRY, CDR2 SYGVKD. Some clones are missing from TCRdb's copy, which holds only in-frame ones; the method was immunoSEQ multiplex PCR. This repertoire shows about 400,000 clones, 70% to 90% found once; its top ten account for over 1.3%. V usage is TRBV10-3 and J usage is TRBJ2-7; TRBD2 might be the D (5 bases). Sequencing was carried out using peripheral blood. The clonotype was recovered from a woman aged 25 to 39 with active or convalescent COVID-19. The CDR3 DNA sequence: TGTGCCATCAGTGGGGAGTGGGGCTACGAGCAGTACTTC. Encoded protein: CAISGEWGYEQYF.